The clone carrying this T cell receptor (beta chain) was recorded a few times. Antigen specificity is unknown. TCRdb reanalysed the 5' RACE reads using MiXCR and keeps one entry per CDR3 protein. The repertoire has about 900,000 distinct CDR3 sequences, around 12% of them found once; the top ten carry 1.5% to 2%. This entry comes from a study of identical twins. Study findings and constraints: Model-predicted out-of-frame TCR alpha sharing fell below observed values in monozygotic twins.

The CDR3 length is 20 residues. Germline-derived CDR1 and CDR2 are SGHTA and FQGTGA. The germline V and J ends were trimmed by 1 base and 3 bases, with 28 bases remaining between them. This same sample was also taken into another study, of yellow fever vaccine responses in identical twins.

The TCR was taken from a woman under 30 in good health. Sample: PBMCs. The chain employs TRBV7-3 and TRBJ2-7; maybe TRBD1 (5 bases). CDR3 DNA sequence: TGTGCCAGCAGCTTAAGTGGTCTATCGACAGCCCCTAATCCCGTCTACGAGCAGTACGTC. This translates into CASSLSGLSTAPNPVYEQYV.